The next 6 T cell receptor beta chains were all read from a single sample in a study of T cell responses to AZD1222 COVID-19 vaccine. The repertoire was sequenced with immunoSEQ multiplex PCR; TCRdb's copy has only in-frame clones and lacks some. Among about 190,000 clones, around 90% were seen once, and the ten largest hold 0.99%. The sample consisted of peripheral blood, taken on day 0 of AZD1222 vaccination. The receptors stem from an adult in good health.

This clone was detected once. DNA of the CDR3: TGTGCTAGTGCCAAAGGGGCGGGGGTACAAGAGACCCAGTACTTC. Translating it yields CASAKGAGVQETQYF. This chain links TRBV12-5 with TRBJ2-5; 7 positions agree with TRBD2. The CDR3 contains 15 residues. CDR1 LGHNT and CDR2 FRNRAP come from the germline V gene. V lost 7 bases and J lost 2; bases outside the gene matches: 10.

This clone appeared a single time. V is TRBV12-3 or TRBV12-4 and J is TRBJ2-7; tentatively, D is TRBD1 (5 bases). V was cut by 5 bases and J by 4 bases, with 9 bases left in between. The CDR3 runs 12 residues. The CDR3 DNA reads TGTGCCAGCAGTCTCAGGGAATACGAGCAGTACTTC. Protein product: CASSLREYEQYF.

CDR3 residues: CASSLGETQYF. As DNA, the CDR3 is TGTGCCAGCAGTTTGGGAGAGACCCAGTACTTC. This rearrangement joins TRBV27 to TRBJ2-5; no definite D call. The CDR3 contains 11 residues. The V end was cut by 3 bases, the J end by 4 bases, with 3 bases between. CDR1 and CDR2 (germline): MNHEY, SMNVEV (reference sequence).

J is TRBJ1-5 and V is TRBV29-1, with D perhaps TRBD1 (6 bases). Trimming cost V 4 bases and J 4 bases, with 11 bases left between them. This CDR3 comprises 13 residues. The V gene's germline CDR1 is SQVTM and CDR2 ANQGSEA. CDR3 sequence: CSVAPGANQPQHF. The CDR3 nucleotides read TGCAGCGTTGCGCCAGGGGCGAATCAGCCCCAGCATTTT.

The V gene is TRBV15, the J gene TRBJ1-5; TRBD1 matches at 10 bases. The CDR3 covers 19 residues. From germline, CDR1 is LNHNV and CDR2 YYDKDF (reference sequence). V gave up 5 bases and J gave up 0 bases; unmatched junction bases: 13. The CDR3 DNA reads as TGTGCCACCAGCGGCCCTCGGGACAGGGGATCTCATAGCAATCAGCCCCAGCATTTT. Translation: CATSGPRDRGSHSNQPQHF. The whole variable domain, filled in from reference TRBV15 and TRBJ1-5, reads DAMVIQNPRYQVTQFGKPVTLSCSQTLNHNVMYWYQQKSSQAPKLLFHYYDKDFNNEADTPDNFQSRRPNTSFCFLDIRSPGLGDTAMYLCATSGPRDRGSHSNQPQHFGDGTRLSIL.

The chain joins TRBV2 to TRBJ1-5; the D is unclear. The germline V gene encodes CDR1 SNHLY and CDR2 FYNNEI. V was pared by 2 bases and J by 4 bases, with 0 bases between. This CDR3 region has 11 residues. Written as DNA, the CDR3 is TGTGCCAGCAGTGAAAATCAGCCCCAGCATTTT. This gives the protein CASSENQPQHF.